This TCR beta chain stems from a study of T cell therapy after organ transplantation. Study details: About 75% of the ten patients were clinical responders.

The assay was immunoSEQ multiplex PCR, and TCRdb's table has in-frame clones only and misses some. The table records 45,000 to 50,000 clones, roughly 93% of them present only once. Drug-resistant or recurrent cytomegalovirus affected these solid-organ transplant recipient patients. Trimming shortened V by 1 base and J by 0 bases, and 16 bases separated the two germline ends. This CDR3 spans 18 amino acids. Germline V lookup: CDR1 SGHTA, CDR2 FQGNSA. On this clone: Its antigen is still unknown.

The clonotype was recovered from a human patient who had received a solid organ transplant and had CMV disease. V usage is TRBV7-2 and J usage is TRBJ1-3; the D gene is possibly TRBD1 (6 bases). Here the sequenced sample was CD8+ T cells from blood, taken before autologous CMV-specific T cell therapy. The CDR3 sequence: CASSLVPWTEDSGNTIYF. The CDR3 nucleotides are TGTGCCAGCAGCTTAGTCCCCTGGACAGAGGACTCTGGAAACACCATATATTTT. Looking up the rest from reference TRBV7-2 and TRBJ1-3 gives the full variable domain: GAGVSQSPSNKVTEKGKDVELRCDPISGHTALYWYRQSLGQGLEFLIYFQGNSAPDKSGLPSDRFSAERTGGSVSTLTIQRTQQEDSAVYLCASSLVPWTEDSGNTIYFGEGSWLTVV.